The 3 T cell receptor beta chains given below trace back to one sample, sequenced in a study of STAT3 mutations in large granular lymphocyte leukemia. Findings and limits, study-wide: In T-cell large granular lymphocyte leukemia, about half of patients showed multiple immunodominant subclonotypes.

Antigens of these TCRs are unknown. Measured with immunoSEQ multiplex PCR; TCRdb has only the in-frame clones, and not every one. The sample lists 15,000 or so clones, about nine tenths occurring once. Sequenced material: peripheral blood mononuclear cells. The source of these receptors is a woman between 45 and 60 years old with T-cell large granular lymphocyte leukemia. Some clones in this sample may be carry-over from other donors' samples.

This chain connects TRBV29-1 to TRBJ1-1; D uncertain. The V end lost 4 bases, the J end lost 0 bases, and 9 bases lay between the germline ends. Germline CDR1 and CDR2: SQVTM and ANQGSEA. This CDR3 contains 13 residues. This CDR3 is CSVGIRMNTEAFF. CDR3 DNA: TGCAGCGTTGGAATCAGGATGAACACTGAAGCTTTCTTT.

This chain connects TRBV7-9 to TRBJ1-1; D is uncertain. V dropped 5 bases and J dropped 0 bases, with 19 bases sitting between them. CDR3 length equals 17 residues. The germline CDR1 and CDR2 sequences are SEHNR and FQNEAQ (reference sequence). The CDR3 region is CASSTRPTFFMNTEAFF. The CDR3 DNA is TGTGCCAGCAGCACCAGACCTACCTTCTTTATGAACACTGAAGCTTTCTTT.

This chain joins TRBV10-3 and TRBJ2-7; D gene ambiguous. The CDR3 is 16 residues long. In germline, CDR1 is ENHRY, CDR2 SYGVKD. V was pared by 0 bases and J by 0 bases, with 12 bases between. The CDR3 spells CAISESVSESSYEQYF. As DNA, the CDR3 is TGTGCCATCAGTGAGTCAGTGTCCGAGAGCTCCTACGAGCAGTACTTC.